A few counts support the clone carrying this TCR beta chain. Its antigen is undetermined. The data are from a study of identical twins. Findings of the study overall: Within monozygotic twins, out-of-frame TCR alpha sharing was underestimated by the models. Rather than following the same donors, the conclusions depended on cross-sectional statistical analysis. In cord blood, abundant beta clonotypes had fewer insertions; memory showed no trend. One should note that invariant MAIT and iNKT cells could partly confound zero-insertion analyses.

TCRdb re-called the 5' RACE reads through MiXCR, storing one row per CDR3 protein. The sample consists of roughly 290,000 distinct CDR3 sequences, around 8.8% of them appearing once. The CDR3 length is 12 residues. This same sample was also taken into another study, of yellow fever vaccine responses in identical twins.

Sample: memory (CD45RO+) T cells sorted from blood. This clonotype originated in a woman aged 18-29 years in good health. The rearrangement links TRBV21-1 to TRBJ1-1; the table's D call, TRBD1, has no DNA check behind it. TRBV21-1 is assigned pseudogene status. The CDR3 bases are TGTGCCAGCAGCGGGACCCCCACTGAAGCTTTCTTT. The encoded protein is CASSGTPTEAFF.